This T cell receptor beta chain was documented in a study of T-cell reconstitution after alpha-beta-depleted transplantation in children. With 5 bases clipped from V and 8 bases from J, the junction kept 9 bases outside the gene matches. This CDR3 comprises 14 residues. Germline V gives CDR1 LGHNT, CDR2 FRNRAP. It was with unique molecular identifiers that the TCRbeta library was prepared. One entry per CDR3 protein results from TCRdb running MiXCR on the PCR reads. This sample has 610,000 or so distinct CDR3 sequences; over 25% occur once, and the top ten carry 30% to 40%. J is TRBJ2-1 and V is TRBV12-5, with TRBD2 matching over 7 bases. Sequenced here: PBMCs, sampled before TCRalphabeta/CD19-depleted stem cell transplant. This clonotype was sampled from a boy younger than two with Wiskott-Aldrich syndrome, due to receive a stem cell transplant. CDR3 sequence: CASGPSGGSDEQFF. CDR3 in DNA: TGTGCTAGTGGTCCTAGCGGTGGAAGCGATGAGCAGTTCTTC. The full variable domain, with the rest looked up from reference TRBV12-5 and TRBJ2-1, is DARVTQTPRHKVTEMGQEVTMRCQPILGHNTVFWYRQTMMQGLELLAYFRNRAPLDDSGMPKDRFSAEMPDATLATLKIQPSEPRDSAVYFCASGPSGGSDEQFFGPGTRLTVL.